A single T cell receptor (beta chain) is shown here with its context. These data are taken from a study of blood T cell repertoires in COVID-19. As for the study in general: The study drew acute and convalescent COVID-19 samples from the United States, Italy and Spain. Sources were T cells, B-cell-depleted T cells, or PBMCs; the material itself was cDNA or gDNA.

As handled by the study authors: Amplification with reference gene primers provided the estimates of nucleated cell counts. Sequenced by immunoSEQ multiplex PCR; TCRdb stores in-frame clones only, minus some. V, J and clone size are those of that table, while D and trimming were read from the DNA. The table includes fewer than 75,000 clones, approximately 89% detected once. Between the trimmed V and J ends, which lost 4 bases and 9 bases, there was a span of 14 bases. The CDR3 contains 12 residues. CDR1 SGHRS and CDR2 YFSETQ come from the germline V gene. The sequencing sample was made of peripheral blood. The rearrangement links TRBV5-1 to TRBJ2-7; D gene uncertain. This sequence originates from a man aged 55-75 years with acute or convalescent COVID-19. CDR3: CASSPPGLVQYF. CDR3 sequence (DNA): TGCGCCAGCAGCCCCCCTGGGCTTGTGCAGTACTTC.